Here is one T cell receptor beta chain with its context. This sample is drawn from a study of blood T cell repertoires in COVID-19. V lost 1 base and J lost 3; bases outside the gene matches: 5. The germline CDR1 and CDR2 sequences are SQVTM and ANQGSEA. The CDR3 runs to 14 residues. Cohort placement rested on clinical history that participants reported themselves. Before being deemed recovered, Cohort 3 donors had two negative PCRs, clearance, or symptom resolution. Authors' analysis steps: Estimated nucleated cell counts came from reference gene primer amplification. Only in-frame clones appear in the TCRdb table, and some are missing; sequencing was by immunoSEQ multiplex PCR. That table furnishes V, J and clone size, whereas the DNA furnished D and trimming. The data show some 350,000 clones, more than 70% seen once.

The chain joins TRBV29-1 to TRBJ2-5; 7 bases are a match to TRBD2. Sequenced input: PBMCs or T cells enriched from blood (not recorded which). The receptor's source is a woman aged 25 to 45 who had recovered from COVID-19. CDR3: CSVEVWAGEETQYF. The CDR3 DNA reads TGCAGCGTTGAAGTGTGGGCGGGAGAAGAGACCCAGTACTTC.